This TCR beta chain originates from a study of CD8 T cells in ankylosing spondylitis (dated by TCRdb to about 2017). About the study as a whole: The study set out to find disease-linked TCR variants by profiling T cell receptor beta repertoires in ankylosing spondylitis patients and healthy donors. In total, the full study cohort was made up of nearly 110 healthy donors and approximately 24 ankylosing spondylitis patients. Peripheral blood samples were taken, and synovial fluid was additionally collected from ankylosing spondylitis patients. On the study overall, not on this receptor specifically: A TCR beta motif of about 8 highly homologous amino acid variants appeared characteristic of blood from ankylosing spondylitis patients. Significant enrichment of the disease-linked clones was reported in matched synovial fluid samples from ankylosing spondylitis patients. A CD8+ phenotype was shown by the disease-linked clones, which were found at relatively low frequencies in peripheral blood. Some of the motif variants had been reported before in the synovial fluid and blood of reactive arthritis patients, a finding that suggests common disease-initiation mechanisms.

In the case of this clonotype: Its antigen is still unknown. One base away there is no much larger clone; base qualities are not given.

V was cut back by 6 bases and J by 5 bases, leaving a gap of 14 bases between them. CDR1 GTSNPN and CDR2 SVGIG were looked up in the germline V gene (reference sequence). The CDR3 spans 12 residues, from the cysteine through the phenylalanine. The entry retains the CDR3 DNA only, 36 bases that are in frame from base 1. The sequencer was an Illumina HiSeq 2500. Quantitative 5'-RACE with molecular barcodes was the method used to prepare the TCR beta libraries. Per the source publication's procedure: A new computational method, built on a probabilistic model of VDJ rearrangement, was used to identify disease-linked TCR variants. TCRdb handled the public reads itself, with Q25 trimming in fastp and clone calling in MiXCR, and kept productive beta chains. A single entry per CDR3 protein holds the most common genes and DNA from its merged rows. Clone size and V and J calls follow TCRdb, not the original study. In this sample the table shows fewer than 250,000 distinct CDR3 sequences, about 18% of which occur a single time. In total, the top ten clones hold 40% to 50% of the sample.

The sequencing input was blood, either unsorted or a sorted T cell fraction (not recorded which). This clonotype was sampled from a male donor with ankylosing spondylitis. The receptor chain draws on TRBV30 and TRBJ2-7; TRBD1 could be the D gene, as 6 bases match. The CDR3 is CACKLDSNEQYF. The DNA reads TGTGCCTGCAAACTGGACAGTAACGAGCAGTACTTC.